The 3 T cell receptor beta chains below were found in one sample sequenced in a study of cytomegalovirus exposure and HLA in healthy donors. Researchers ran the PCR with 60 Vbeta and 13 Jbeta primers. The repertoire was sequenced with immunoSEQ multiplex PCR; TCRdb's copy has only in-frame clones and lacks some. Recorded for this sample: some 70,000 clones. The specimen sequenced was PBMCs. The receptor source for this set is a female donor in good health and CMV-seropositive.

V is TRBV18 and J is TRBJ2-7; D possibly corresponds to TRBD1 (5 bases). The CDR3 covers 14 residues. V lost 3 bases and J lost 7, with 16 bases in between. Germline CDR1 reads KGHSH; CDR2 reads LQKENI. The CDR3 DNA reads TGTGCCAGCTCACCTAATATAAGGAACAGGGAGCAGTACTTC. Its protein is CASSPNIRNREQYF.

CDR3 region: CASKVGVRNQPQHF. DNA for the CDR3: TGTGCCAGCAAGGTCGGGGTACGCAATCAGCCCCAGCATTTT. This sequence joins TRBV28 and TRBJ1-5; no definite D call. CDR1 is MDHEN, CDR2 SYDVKM, per germline. V was trimmed by 7 bases and J by 2 bases, leaving 12 bases between them. The CDR3 contains 14 residues.

The chain recombines TRBV19 with TRBJ1-2; D not certain. V gave up 3 bases and J gave up 3 bases, with 14 bases separating them. Germline V lookup: CDR1 LNHDA, CDR2 SQIVND (reference sequence). CDR3 size: 15 residues. CDR3 sequence reads: CASSISELGDYGYTF. As DNA, the CDR3 is TGTGCCAGTAGTATTTCGGAACTGGGCGACTATGGCTACACCTTC.